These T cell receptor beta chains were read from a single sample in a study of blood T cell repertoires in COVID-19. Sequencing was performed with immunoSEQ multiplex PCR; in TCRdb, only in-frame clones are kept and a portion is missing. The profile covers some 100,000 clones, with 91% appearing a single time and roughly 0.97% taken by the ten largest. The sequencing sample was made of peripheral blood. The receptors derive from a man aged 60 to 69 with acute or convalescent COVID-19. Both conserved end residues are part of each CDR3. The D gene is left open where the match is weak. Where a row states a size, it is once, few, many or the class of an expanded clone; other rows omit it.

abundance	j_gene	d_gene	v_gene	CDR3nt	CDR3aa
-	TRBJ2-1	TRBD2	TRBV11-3	TGTGCCAGCAGCTTAGTGCTAGCGGGAGGGCCTAATGAGCAGTTCTTC	CASSLVLAGGPNEQFF
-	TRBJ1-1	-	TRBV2	TGTGCCAGCAGGCGACGGAGAGACACTGAAGCTTTCTTT	CASRRRRDTEAFF
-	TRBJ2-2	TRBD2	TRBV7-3	TGTGCCAGCAGCTCAATAGCGGGAGCGGGCACCGGGGAGCTGTTTTTT	CASSSIAGAGTGELFF
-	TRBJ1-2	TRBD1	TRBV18	TGTGCCAGCTCACCTCTCGAAAGGGGGCAGGTTGGCTACACCTTC	CASSPLERGQVGYTF
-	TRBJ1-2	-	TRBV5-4	TGTGCCAGCAGCTGGACGACAGGATTAAGCGACTACACCTTC	CASSWTTGLSDYTF
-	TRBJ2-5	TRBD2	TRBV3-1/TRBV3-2	TGTGCCAGCAGCCCAGCGGGAGGAATAGAGACCCAGTACTTC	CASSPAGGIETQYF
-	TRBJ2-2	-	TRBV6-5	TGTGCCAGCAGTTGGAGGGCTCCCGGGGAGCTGTTTTTT	CASSWRAPGELFF
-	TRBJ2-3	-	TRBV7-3	TGTGCCAGCAGCGCCGTTAGTAGAGATACGCAGTATTTT	CASSAVSRDTQYF
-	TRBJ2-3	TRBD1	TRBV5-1	TGCGCCAGCAGCCCAGGACAGGGTAGGACAGATACGCAGTATTTT	CASSPGQGRTDTQYF
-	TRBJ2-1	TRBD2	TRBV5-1	TGCGCCAGCAGCTTGGGACTAGCGACCTACAATGAGCAGTTCTTC	CASSLGLATYNEQFF
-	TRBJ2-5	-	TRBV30	TGTGCCTGGAGAGGGGGGACCCAGTACTTC	CAWRGGTQYF
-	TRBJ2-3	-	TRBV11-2	TGTGCCAGCAGCTTAGGCCACGCCGGTTACACAGATACGCAGTATTTT	CASSLGHAGYTDTQYF
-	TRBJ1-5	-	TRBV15	TGTGCCACCAGCAGAGAACAGGGACGTAGCAATCAGCCCCAGCATTTT	CATSREQGRSNQPQHF
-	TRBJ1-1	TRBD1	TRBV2	TGTGCCAGCAGTGAGGGACAGGGGAACACTGAAGCTTTCTTT	CASSEGQGNTEAFF
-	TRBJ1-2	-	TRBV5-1	TGCGCCAGCAGTCCGTCCCAGGTCAACTATGGCTACACCTTC	CASSPSQVNYGYTF
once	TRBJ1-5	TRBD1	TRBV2	TGTGCCAGCAGGAGAAACAGGGGATCGGTTCAGCCCCAGCATTTT	CASRRNRGSVQPQHF
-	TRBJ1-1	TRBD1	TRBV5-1	TGCGCCAGCAGCTCGGGACAGATGAACACTGAAGCTTTCTTT	CASSSGQMNTEAFF
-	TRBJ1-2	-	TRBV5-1	TGCGCCAGCAGCTTGGCCGCGAGGGGGTTGGGTTATGGCTACACCTTC	CASSLAARGLGYGYTF
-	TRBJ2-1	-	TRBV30	TGTGCCTGGAGCCCAGTCCGCCAGGGGTCCTACAATGAGCAGTTCTTC	CAWSPVRQGSYNEQFF
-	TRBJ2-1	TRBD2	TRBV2	TGTGCCAGCAGATCCGGGACTAGAGGTGAGCAGTTCTTC	CASRSGTRGEQFF
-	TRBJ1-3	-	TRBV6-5	TGTGCCAGCTGCAGGGTAGGAAACACCATATATTTT	CASCRVGNTIYF
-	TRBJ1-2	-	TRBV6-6	TGTGCCAGCACGGCCGGGAGCTACTATGGCTACACCTTC	CASTAGSYYGYTF
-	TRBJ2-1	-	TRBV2	TGTGCCAGCAGTCGGGATCGCCTCAATGAGCAGTTCTTC	CASSRDRLNEQFF
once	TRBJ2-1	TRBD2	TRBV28	TGTGCCAGCAGTTTACGCCAGACTAGCGTGGATGAGCAGTTCTTC	CASSLRQTSVDEQFF
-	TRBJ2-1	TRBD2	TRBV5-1	TGCGCCAGCAGCTCGGGACTAGCGGGAGGGCCCTACAATGAGCAGTTCTTC	CASSSGLAGGPYNEQFF
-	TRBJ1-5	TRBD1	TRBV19	TGTGCCAGTAGTACTCCGGGACAGGGGACCCAGCCCCAGCATTTT	CASSTPGQGTQPQHF
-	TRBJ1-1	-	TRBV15	TGTGCCACCAGCAGAGAAATGGGACAACTTGAAGCTTTCTTT	CATSREMGQLEAFF
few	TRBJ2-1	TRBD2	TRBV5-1	TGCGCCAGCAGAGGAGGGCTAGCGGTTTACAATGAGCAGTTCTTC	CASRGGLAVYNEQFF